Sequencing of this T cell receptor beta chain was carried out in a study of T cell repertoires in cytomegalovirus infection. Overall study context: Public signatures in TCR beta pointed to CMV infection and matching HLA type. Whole-study results and caveats: Pooled public TCR beta family frequency picked out CMV carriers with the relevant HLA. The study found HLA-C-restricted CMV-specific TCR beta clonotypes dominating the ex vivo response.

The V end was cut by 6 bases, the J end by 3 bases, with 16 bases between. CDR1 SQVTM and CDR2 ANQGSEA come from the germline V gene. CDR3 size: 14 residues. A remark on this clonotype: As yet, its antigen is unknown.

Each CDR3 protein is one row after TCRdb ran MiXCR on the reads. The sample lists roughly 600,000 distinct CDR3 sequences, 20% to 25% occurring once. Specimen: CD8+ T cells from PBMCs. The V and J genes are TRBV29-1 and TRBJ2-3, with D perhaps given as TRBD1 or TRBD2 (5 bases each). The receptor was derived from a human donor in good health (CMV status not recorded). Some clones in this sample may be carry-over from other donors' samples. The CDR3 sequence: CSVFRDDQTDTQYF. In nucleotides, the CDR3 is TGCAGCGTATTTCGGGACGATCAGACAGATACGCAGTATTTT.